These T cell receptor beta chains were read from a single sample in a study of blood T cell repertoires in COVID-19. Clones were sequenced by immunoSEQ multiplex PCR, and TCRdb holds only the in-frame ones, with some missing. The sample has about 120,000 clones, about 88% seen once; the top ten hold about 1%. The source material was peripheral blood. The source is a woman aged 80 or older with acute or convalescent COVID-19. Both conserved end residues are part of each CDR3. D genes are given only for firm matches. Some rows have no size entry. The others give once, few or many, or a class for an expanded clone.

CDR3nt: TGTGCCAGCAGTCGTGGCCCGGATACGCAGTATTTT; CDR3aa: CASSRGPDTQYF; d_gene: -; v_gene: TRBV4-2; j_gene: TRBJ2-3; abundance: -
CDR3nt: TGCAGTGCTAGGTATAACACTGAAGCTTTCTTT; CDR3aa: CSARYNTEAFF; d_gene: -; v_gene: TRBV20-1; j_gene: TRBJ1-1; abundance: -
CDR3nt: TGTGCCAGCAGTCCCCGCGGAGAGCGGGGGCGGGATACGCAGTATTTT; CDR3aa: CASSPRGERGRDTQYF; d_gene: TRBD2; v_gene: TRBV28; j_gene: TRBJ2-3; abundance: -
CDR3nt: TGCGCCAGCAGCTTTTCCGGCGGCTATAGCACAGATACGCAGTATTTT; CDR3aa: CASSFSGGYSTDTQYF; d_gene: -; v_gene: TRBV5-1; j_gene: TRBJ2-3; abundance: -
CDR3nt: TGCGCCAGCAGCTTGGACGGGAGAAACACAAACTATGGCTACACCTTC; CDR3aa: CASSLDGRNTNYGYTF; d_gene: -; v_gene: TRBV5-1; j_gene: TRBJ1-2; abundance: -
CDR3nt: TGTGCCATCAGGGAGAGCTCCTACGAGCAGTACTTC; CDR3aa: CAIRESSYEQYF; d_gene: -; v_gene: TRBV6-5; j_gene: TRBJ2-7; abundance: -
CDR3nt: TGTGCCAGCTCACCACTCGCGGAGTGGCAGGGGGATCCTGAAGCTTTCTTT; CDR3aa: CASSPLAEWQGDPEAFF; d_gene: TRBD1; v_gene: TRBV18; j_gene: TRBJ1-1; abundance: -
CDR3nt: TGTGCCAGCAATCTCAGAGGACTAGCGGGAGAGCACTACAATGAGCAGTTCTTC; CDR3aa: CASNLRGLAGEHYNEQFF; d_gene: TRBD2; v_gene: TRBV6-4; j_gene: TRBJ2-1; abundance: -
CDR3nt: TGTGCCAGTAGTAATTCAGGGTCCTATAATGAAAAACTGTTTTTT; CDR3aa: CASSNSGSYNEKLFF; d_gene: -; v_gene: TRBV19; j_gene: TRBJ1-4; abundance: -
CDR3nt: TGTGCCAGCAGTTTAAAGGGGGATCAGCCCCAGCATTTT; CDR3aa: CASSLKGDQPQHF; d_gene: -; v_gene: TRBV12-3/TRBV12-4; j_gene: TRBJ1-5; abundance: few
CDR3nt: TGTGCCAGCAGTTACTACGGGGGGGGAAGGGAGTTCTTC; CDR3aa: CASSYYGGGREFF; d_gene: TRBD2; v_gene: TRBV6-2/TRBV6-3; j_gene: TRBJ2-1; abundance: -
CDR3nt: TGTGCCAGCAGCTTAAGCATAAACACCATATATTTT; CDR3aa: CASSLSINTIYF; d_gene: -; v_gene: TRBV7-8; j_gene: TRBJ1-3; abundance: -
CDR3nt: TGTGCCAGCAGTCGGACAGAGCGGAATCAGCCCCAGCATTTT; CDR3aa: CASSRTERNQPQHF; d_gene: -; v_gene: TRBV6-2/TRBV6-3; j_gene: TRBJ1-5; abundance: -
CDR3nt: TGTGCCAGCAGTTTGGGCGGGAGGGAGGCCCAGTACTTC; CDR3aa: CASSLGGREAQYF; d_gene: TRBD2; v_gene: TRBV28; j_gene: TRBJ2-5; abundance: -
CDR3nt: TGTGCCAGCAGCCAGGGGGGTAGCGGGGCCGGAGAGACCCAGTACTTC; CDR3aa: CASSQGGSGAGETQYF; d_gene: TRBD2; v_gene: TRBV4-2; j_gene: TRBJ2-5; abundance: -
CDR3nt: TGTGCCAGCAGCTTAGTAGGGGATCAGCCCCAGCATTTT; CDR3aa: CASSLVGDQPQHF; d_gene: -; v_gene: TRBV7-8; j_gene: TRBJ1-5; abundance: -
CDR3nt: TGTGCCAGCAGCGTGGGGCTAGGGGCCACTAACTATGGCTACACCTTC; CDR3aa: CASSVGLGATNYGYTF; d_gene: -; v_gene: TRBV7-9; j_gene: TRBJ1-2; abundance: -
CDR3nt: TGTGCCAGCAGCCCACAGGGAAACACCATATATTTT; CDR3aa: CASSPQGNTIYF; d_gene: -; v_gene: TRBV9; j_gene: TRBJ1-3; abundance: -
CDR3nt: TGTGCCAGCAGCCTGAGGGTACTAGCGGGAGTAACAGATACGCAGTATTTT; CDR3aa: CASSLRVLAGVTDTQYF; d_gene: TRBD2; v_gene: TRBV7-6; j_gene: TRBJ2-3; abundance: -
CDR3nt: TGTGCCAGCAGCCGAGATGTAGCGGTCCTTAGCACAGATACGCAGTATTTT; CDR3aa: CASSRDVAVLSTDTQYF; d_gene: -; v_gene: TRBV5-4; j_gene: TRBJ2-3; abundance: -
CDR3nt: TGTGCCAGCAGGGGGGGTGGGGCGGAGGAGCTGTTTTTT; CDR3aa: CASRGGGAEELFF; d_gene: -; v_gene: TRBV7-3; j_gene: TRBJ2-2; abundance: -
CDR3nt: TGCAGCGTTGCGCAGGGGGCCAATCAGCCCCAGCATTTT; CDR3aa: CSVAQGANQPQHF; d_gene: TRBD1; v_gene: TRBV29-1; j_gene: TRBJ1-5; abundance: -
CDR3nt: TGTGCCAGCAGCTTAGAAGGACAGGGCCGATTAGAGACCCAGTACTTC; CDR3aa: CASSLEGQGRLETQYF; d_gene: TRBD1; v_gene: TRBV7-6; j_gene: TRBJ2-5; abundance: -
CDR3nt: TGTGCCAGCAGTTTCACAGGCTACGAGCAGTACTTC; CDR3aa: CASSFTGYEQYF; d_gene: -; v_gene: TRBV5-5; j_gene: TRBJ2-7; abundance: -
CDR3nt: TGTGCCAGCAGCTTCGGACAGGGGGACGCAGATACGCAGTATTTT; CDR3aa: CASSFGQGDADTQYF; d_gene: TRBD1; v_gene: TRBV5-4; j_gene: TRBJ2-3; abundance: -
CDR3nt: TGTGCCAGCAGTTTCCGACAGGCTAGAGGCTACACCTTC; CDR3aa: CASSFRQARGYTF; d_gene: -; v_gene: TRBV28; j_gene: TRBJ1-2; abundance: -
CDR3nt: TGTGCCTCCTGGGGGGGACTGACCTCTGGAAACACCATATATTTT; CDR3aa: CASWGGLTSGNTIYF; d_gene: -; v_gene: TRBV19; j_gene: TRBJ1-3; abundance: few
CDR3nt: TGTGCCAGCAGCTTAGTTGGGGGGAGCTCCTACGAGCAGTACTTC; CDR3aa: CASSLVGGSSYEQYF; d_gene: -; v_gene: TRBV7-8; j_gene: TRBJ2-7; abundance: -
CDR3nt: TGTGCCAGCAGCGCCCAAATAGCGGGAGGAGATACGCAGTATTTT; CDR3aa: CASSAQIAGGDTQYF; d_gene: TRBD2; v_gene: TRBV9; j_gene: TRBJ2-3; abundance: -
CDR3nt: TGTGCCAGCAGTCGGAACAGGGTACAAGAGACCCAGTACTTC; CDR3aa: CASSRNRVQETQYF; d_gene: -; v_gene: TRBV2; j_gene: TRBJ2-5; abundance: once
CDR3nt: TGTGCCAGCAGCTTGGGATCTGGCGGGGGGGCCCGGGAGACCCAGTACTTC; CDR3aa: CASSLGSGGGARETQYF; d_gene: TRBD2; v_gene: TRBV5-4; j_gene: TRBJ2-5; abundance: once
CDR3nt: TGTGCCAGCAGCTTTAGCAATGAGCAGTTCTTC; CDR3aa: CASSFSNEQFF; d_gene: -; v_gene: TRBV7-9; j_gene: TRBJ2-1; abundance: -
CDR3nt: TGTGCCAGCAGCGGGCTAGCGATAAACAATGAGCAGTTCTTC; CDR3aa: CASSGLAINNEQFF; d_gene: -; v_gene: TRBV9; j_gene: TRBJ2-1; abundance: -
CDR3nt: TGTGCCAGCAGTTTCGGGCTAGCGGGACAAACAGATACGCAGTATTTT; CDR3aa: CASSFGLAGQTDTQYF; d_gene: TRBD2; v_gene: TRBV28; j_gene: TRBJ2-3; abundance: -
CDR3nt: TGTGCCAGCAGCTCTAGGAGACCTGGGGCCAACGTCCTGACTTTC; CDR3aa: CASSSRRPGANVLTF; d_gene: -; v_gene: TRBV11-2; j_gene: TRBJ2-6; abundance: -
CDR3nt: TGTGCCAGCTCCCGCCGCCAGGGCCCGTATAGCAATCAGCCCCAGCATTTT; CDR3aa: CASSRRQGPYSNQPQHF; d_gene: -; v_gene: TRBV27; j_gene: TRBJ1-5; abundance: -
CDR3nt: TGTGCCAGCTCCTCCGCCGGTTACGAGCAGTACTTC; CDR3aa: CASSSAGYEQYF; d_gene: -; v_gene: TRBV18; j_gene: TRBJ2-7; abundance: -
CDR3nt: TGTGCCAGCAGTCCACCTGGGCGATACTACGAGCAGTACTTC; CDR3aa: CASSPPGRYYEQYF; d_gene: -; v_gene: TRBV28; j_gene: TRBJ2-7; abundance: -
CDR3nt: TGTGCCAGCAGCCAAGCTTACTCGAACACTGAAGCTTTCTTT; CDR3aa: CASSQAYSNTEAFF; d_gene: -; v_gene: TRBV3-1/TRBV3-2; j_gene: TRBJ1-1; abundance: -
CDR3nt: TGTGCCAGCAGCTTAGGACTAGCGGGAGGGTGGGGCAATGAGCAGTTCTTC; CDR3aa: CASSLGLAGGWGNEQFF; d_gene: TRBD2; v_gene: TRBV7-6; j_gene: TRBJ2-1; abundance: -
CDR3nt: TGTGCCAGCAGCGCGGGACAGGGTAACTATGGCTACACCTTC; CDR3aa: CASSAGQGNYGYTF; d_gene: TRBD1; v_gene: TRBV5-6; j_gene: TRBJ1-2; abundance: -
CDR3nt: TGTGCCAGTAGTATAGGACGGGCAGGGCATTTAAGAAACACCATATATTTT; CDR3aa: CASSIGRAGHLRNTIYF; d_gene: -; v_gene: TRBV19; j_gene: TRBJ1-3; abundance: -
CDR3nt: TGTGCCAGCAGCCAAATGAGCGGGGGCTCCTACAATGAGCAGTTCTTC; CDR3aa: CASSQMSGGSYNEQFF; d_gene: TRBD2; v_gene: TRBV3-1/TRBV3-2; j_gene: TRBJ2-1; abundance: -
CDR3nt: TGTGCCAGCAGAAGTGGACTCCAAATCACAGATACGCAGTATTTT; CDR3aa: CASRSGLQITDTQYF; d_gene: -; v_gene: TRBV27; j_gene: TRBJ2-3; abundance: -
CDR3nt: TGCGCCAGCAGCCAAGGGGGTCGGGACATCTACTACAATGAGCAGTTCTTC; CDR3aa: CASSQGGRDIYYNEQFF; d_gene: -; v_gene: TRBV4-1; j_gene: TRBJ2-1; abundance: -
CDR3nt: TGCGCCAGCAGCCAAAAGGGGACGGGGGGTACATACGGTCGGATGGCTTTCTTT; CDR3aa: CASSQKGTGGTYGRMAFF; d_gene: -; v_gene: TRBV4-1; j_gene: TRBJ1-1; abundance: -
CDR3nt: TGTGCCAGCAGCTTAACCCGGGAGGCAGCAGATACGCAGTATTTT; CDR3aa: CASSLTREAADTQYF; d_gene: TRBD2; v_gene: TRBV7-9; j_gene: TRBJ2-3; abundance: -
CDR3nt: TGCGCCAGCAGCATCCTAGACAGTCAAGAGACCCAGTACTTC; CDR3aa: CASSILDSQETQYF; d_gene: -; v_gene: TRBV5-1; j_gene: TRBJ2-5; abundance: -
CDR3nt: TGTGCCAGCAGCGTGTTGCGGGACAGTTCCCTGGGGGAGACCCAGTACTTC; CDR3aa: CASSVLRDSSLGETQYF; d_gene: -; v_gene: TRBV5-8; j_gene: TRBJ2-5; abundance: -
CDR3nt: TGCGCCAGCAGCCAAGTCGTTGGCGGAGTCGGGTTTCGGGATGAGCAGTTCTTC; CDR3aa: CASSQVVGGVGFRDEQFF; d_gene: -; v_gene: TRBV4-3; j_gene: TRBJ2-1; abundance: once
CDR3nt: TGTGCCAGCAGTGTACGACAGGGGACTGAAGCTTTCTTT; CDR3aa: CASSVRQGTEAFF; d_gene: TRBD1; v_gene: TRBV27; j_gene: TRBJ1-1; abundance: few
CDR3nt: TGTGCCAGCTCATTTGACAGGGGGCCCTACGAGCAGTACTTC; CDR3aa: CASSFDRGPYEQYF; d_gene: TRBD1; v_gene: TRBV18; j_gene: TRBJ2-7; abundance: -
CDR3nt: TGTGCCAGCAGTAAACGGTGGGAGCAGTTCTTC; CDR3aa: CASSKRWEQFF; d_gene: -; v_gene: TRBV7-2; j_gene: TRBJ2-1; abundance: -
CDR3nt: TGTGCCATCAGGAGGGACAGGGAAACTGAAGCTTTCTTT; CDR3aa: CAIRRDRETEAFF; d_gene: TRBD1; v_gene: TRBV10-3; j_gene: TRBJ1-1; abundance: -
CDR3nt: TGTGCCAGCAGCTCCGGGACAGTGTCCAATCAGCCCCAGCATTTT; CDR3aa: CASSSGTVSNQPQHF; d_gene: TRBD1; v_gene: TRBV5-6; j_gene: TRBJ1-5; abundance: once